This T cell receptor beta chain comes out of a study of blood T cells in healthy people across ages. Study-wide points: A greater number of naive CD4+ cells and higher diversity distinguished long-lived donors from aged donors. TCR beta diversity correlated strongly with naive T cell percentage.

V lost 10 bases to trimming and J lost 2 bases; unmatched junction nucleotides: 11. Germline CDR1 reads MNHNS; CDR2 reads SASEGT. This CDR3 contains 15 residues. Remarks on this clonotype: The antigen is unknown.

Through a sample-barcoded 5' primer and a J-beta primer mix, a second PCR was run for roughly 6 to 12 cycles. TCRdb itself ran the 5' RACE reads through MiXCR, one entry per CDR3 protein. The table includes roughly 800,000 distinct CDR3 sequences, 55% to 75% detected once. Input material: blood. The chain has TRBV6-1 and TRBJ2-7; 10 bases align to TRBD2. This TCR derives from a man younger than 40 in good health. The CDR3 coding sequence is TGTGCCATCGGCAAATTAGCGGGAGGTCCCTACGAGCAGTACTTC. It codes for CAIGKLAGGPYEQYF.